The sequence of this TCR beta chain was determined in a study of blood T cell repertoires in COVID-19. Produced via immunoSEQ multiplex PCR; TCRdb's table is partial and in-frame only. The repertoire includes tens of thousands of clones, roughly 80% of them detected once, and approximately 15% sits in the top ten. V shed 7 bases, J shed 5 bases, and the junction held 12 bases outside the gene matches. The CDR3 sequence is 16 residues long. Germline V CDR1 and CDR2: SGHRS, YFSETQ. Specimen: peripheral blood. The clonotype was recovered from a human donor in a cohort sampled during active COVID-19. The J gene is TRBJ2-3, the V gene TRBV5-1; 11 bases are a match to TRBD1. The CDR3 bases are TGCGCCAGCTCTCTCTTTGGGACAGGGGGTATAGATACGCAGTATTTT. This encodes CASSLFGTGGIDTQYF.